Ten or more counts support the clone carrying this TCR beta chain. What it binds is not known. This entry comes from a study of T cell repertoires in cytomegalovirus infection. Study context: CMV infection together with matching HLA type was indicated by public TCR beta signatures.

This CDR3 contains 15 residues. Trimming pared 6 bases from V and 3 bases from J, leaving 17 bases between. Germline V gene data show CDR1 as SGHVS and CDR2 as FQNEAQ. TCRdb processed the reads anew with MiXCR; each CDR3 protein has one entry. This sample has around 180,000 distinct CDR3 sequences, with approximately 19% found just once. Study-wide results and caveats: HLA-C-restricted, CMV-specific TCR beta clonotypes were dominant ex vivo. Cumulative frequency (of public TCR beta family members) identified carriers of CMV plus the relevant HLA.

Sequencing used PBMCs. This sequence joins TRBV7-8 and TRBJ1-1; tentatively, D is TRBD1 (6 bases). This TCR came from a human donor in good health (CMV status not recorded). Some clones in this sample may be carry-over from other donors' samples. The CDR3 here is CASSYSDRMDTEAFF. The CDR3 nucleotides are TGTGCCAGCAGTTATAGCGACAGGATGGACACTGAAGCTTTCTTT.